The entry that follows covers one TCR beta chain sequence. This clonotype was counted ten times or more. What this receptor recognizes is not known. Base quality data are lacking; no much larger clone is found one base away. Read against the paper, the sample's treatment or condition label means: allogeneic hematopoietic cell transplantation with graft depleted of TCRalphabeta T cells and CD19 B cells. The children who served as transplant recipients had been given grafts of TCRalphabeta/CD19-depleted allogeneic hematopoietic cells. Taken from the germline V gene (reference sequence), the CDR1 and CDR2 loops are GTSNPN and SVGIG. Trimming at the junction amounts to 0 bases on V and 4 bases on J, and the germline ends lie 10 bases apart. There are 14 amino acids in the CDR3, from cysteine to phenylalanine inclusive. Kept here is only the CDR3 DNA, which spans 42 bases and is read in frame from base 1.

This record comes from a study of T-cell reconstitution after alpha-beta-depleted transplantation in children listed by TCRdb under 2016. In terms of the full investigation: The study quantitatively tracked T-cell immune reconstitution after TCRalphabeta/CD19-depleted allogeneic hematopoietic cell transplantation in children using TCR repertoire profiling. Results and caveats for the whole study, not just this receptor: Over subsequent months, a decline in hyperexpanded clone frequencies was noted, and after one year, T-cell counts and TCRbeta diversity were mostly ascribed to newly produced T cells. About two months after transplant, the apparently early recovery of alphabetaT-cell counts reportedly depended on just several hundred clones that had expanded rapidly and came from non-depleted graft cells. The high TCRbeta diversity at day 60 in some patients was ascribed to recipient T cells and intrathymic progenitors that had survived conditioning.

Libraries were prepared through PCR. TCRdb lists the instrument as Illumina HiSeq 2500. To normalize quantification of the TCRbeta repertoire, the TCR libraries were built with molecular barcoding that relied on unique molecular identifiers. TCRdb trimmed public reads at Q25 via fastp, called clones via MiXCR and kept in-frame beta chains. Identical CDR3 protein sequences are pooled into one entry, listed with their most common genes and DNA. This sample is represented by 250,000 to 300,000 distinct CDR3 sequences; 11% of them were singletons. 23% of the sample belongs to the ten largest clones. The V and J segments used are TRBV30 and TRBJ2-1; too little of a D gene remains to name it. Material: peripheral blood, obtained 180 days after TCRalphabeta/CD19-depleted stem cell transplant. This TCR derives from a male patient aged 2-9 years who had a stem cell transplant for chronic granulomatous disease, so the T cells may come from the graft donor. The nucleotide sequence reads TGTGCCTGGAGTGTCAACGTACGATACAATGAGCAGTTCTTC. Its coded protein is CAWSVNVRYNEQFF.